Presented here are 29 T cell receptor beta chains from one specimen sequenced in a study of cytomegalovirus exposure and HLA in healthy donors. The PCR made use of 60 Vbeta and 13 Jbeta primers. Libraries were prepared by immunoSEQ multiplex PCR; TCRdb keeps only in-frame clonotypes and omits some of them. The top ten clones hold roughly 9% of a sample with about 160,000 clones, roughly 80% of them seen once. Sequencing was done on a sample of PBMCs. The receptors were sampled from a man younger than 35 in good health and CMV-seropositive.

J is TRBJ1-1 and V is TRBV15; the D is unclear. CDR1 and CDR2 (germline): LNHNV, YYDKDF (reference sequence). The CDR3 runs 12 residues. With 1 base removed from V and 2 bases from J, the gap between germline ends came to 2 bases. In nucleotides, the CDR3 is TGTGCCACCAGCAGAGTAAACACTGAAGCTTTCTTT. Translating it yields CATSRVNTEAFF.

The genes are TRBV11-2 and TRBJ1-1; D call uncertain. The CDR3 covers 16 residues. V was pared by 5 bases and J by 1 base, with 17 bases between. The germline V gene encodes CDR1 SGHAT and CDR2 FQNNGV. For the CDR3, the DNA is TGTGCCAGCAGCCTTCGACCGGGAGGGCGGAACACTGAAGCTTTCTTT. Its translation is CASSLRPGGRNTEAFF.

CDR3 nucleotide sequence: TGTGCCAGCAGTCTCCCGGGGGGCGAGCAGTACTTC. Its protein product is CASSLPGGEQYF. This rearrangement joins TRBV6-1 to TRBJ2-7, with TRBD2 matching over 7 bases. V was pared by 5 bases and J by 6 bases, with 4 bases of the junction left unmatched. CDR1 and CDR2 from the germline V gene are MNHNS and SASEGT. The CDR3 extends over 12 amino acids.

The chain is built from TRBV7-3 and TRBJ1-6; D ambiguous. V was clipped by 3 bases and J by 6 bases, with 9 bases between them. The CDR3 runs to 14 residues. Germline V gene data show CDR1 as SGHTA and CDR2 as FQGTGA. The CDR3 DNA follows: TGTGCCAGCAGCTTGGCCAGGATTAATTCACCCCTCCACTTT. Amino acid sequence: CASSLARINSPLHF.

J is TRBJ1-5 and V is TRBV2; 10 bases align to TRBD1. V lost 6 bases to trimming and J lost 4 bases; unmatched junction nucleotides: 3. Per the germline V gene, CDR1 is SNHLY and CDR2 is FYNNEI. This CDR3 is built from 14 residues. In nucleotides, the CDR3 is TGTGCCAGCAGCCTGGACAGGGGGAATCAGCCCCAGCATTTT. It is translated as CASSLDRGNQPQHF.

This CDR3 is CASTRQGANTEAFF. The DNA of the CDR3 is TGTGCCAGCACCCGACAGGGGGCAAACACTGAAGCTTTCTTT. V and J are TRBV6-5 and TRBJ1-1; 10 bases are a match to TRBD1. From germline, CDR1 is MNHEY and CDR2 SVGAGI. V shed 7 bases and J 2 bases; nucleotides not matched to a gene: 4. This CDR3 is 14 amino acids long.

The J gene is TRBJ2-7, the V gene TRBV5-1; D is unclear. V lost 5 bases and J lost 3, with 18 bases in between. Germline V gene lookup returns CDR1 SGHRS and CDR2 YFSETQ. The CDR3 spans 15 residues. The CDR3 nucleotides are TGCGCCAGCAGTCCCCAGGCAGGAATCGTCTACGAGCAGTACTTC. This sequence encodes CASSPQAGIVYEQYF.

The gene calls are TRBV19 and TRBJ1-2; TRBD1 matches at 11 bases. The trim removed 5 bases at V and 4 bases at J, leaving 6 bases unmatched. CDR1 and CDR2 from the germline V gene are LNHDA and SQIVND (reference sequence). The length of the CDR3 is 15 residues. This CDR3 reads CASSPGQGDPYGYTF. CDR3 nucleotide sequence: TGTGCCAGTAGTCCGGGACAGGGGGACCCCTATGGCTACACCTTC.

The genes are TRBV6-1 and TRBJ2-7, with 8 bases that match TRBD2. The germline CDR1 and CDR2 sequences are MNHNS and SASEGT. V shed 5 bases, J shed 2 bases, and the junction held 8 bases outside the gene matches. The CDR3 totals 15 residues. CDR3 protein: CASSSKRETPYEQYF. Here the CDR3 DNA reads TGTGCCAGCAGTAGTAAGCGGGAGACCCCCTACGAGCAGTACTTC.

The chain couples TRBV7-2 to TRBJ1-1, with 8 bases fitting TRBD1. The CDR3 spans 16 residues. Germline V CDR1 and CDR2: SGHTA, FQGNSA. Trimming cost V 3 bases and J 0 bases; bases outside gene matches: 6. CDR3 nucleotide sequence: TGTGCCAGCAGCTTGGGGACAGGCTTCATGAACACTGAAGCTTTCTTT. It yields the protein CASSLGTGFMNTEAFF. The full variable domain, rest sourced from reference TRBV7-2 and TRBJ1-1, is GAGVSQSPSNKVTEKGKDVELRCDPISGHTALYWYRQSLGQGLEFLIYFQGNSAPDKSGLPSDRFSAERTGGSVSTLTIQRTQQEDSAVYLCASSLGTGFMNTEAFFGQGTRLTVV.

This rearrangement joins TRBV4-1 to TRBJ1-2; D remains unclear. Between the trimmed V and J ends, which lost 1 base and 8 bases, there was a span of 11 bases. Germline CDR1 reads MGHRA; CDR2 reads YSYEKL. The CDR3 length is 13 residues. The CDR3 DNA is TGCGCCAGCAGCCAAGTGCCAAACCGGGGCTACACCTTC. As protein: CASSQVPNRGYTF.

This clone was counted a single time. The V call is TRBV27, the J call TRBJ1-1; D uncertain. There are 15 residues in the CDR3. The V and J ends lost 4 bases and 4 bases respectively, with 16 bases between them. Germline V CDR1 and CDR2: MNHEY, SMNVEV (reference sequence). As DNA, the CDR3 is TGTGCCAGCAGTTCACTCGGGAGCTTGGGCACTGAAGCTTTCTTT. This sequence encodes CASSSLGSLGTEAFF.

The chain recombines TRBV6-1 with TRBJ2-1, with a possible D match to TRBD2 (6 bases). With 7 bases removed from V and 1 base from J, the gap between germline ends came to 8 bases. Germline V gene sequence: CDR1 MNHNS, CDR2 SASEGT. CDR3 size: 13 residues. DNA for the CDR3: TGTGCCAGCATAGCGGAATCCTACAATGAGCAGTTCTTC. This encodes CASIAESYNEQFF.

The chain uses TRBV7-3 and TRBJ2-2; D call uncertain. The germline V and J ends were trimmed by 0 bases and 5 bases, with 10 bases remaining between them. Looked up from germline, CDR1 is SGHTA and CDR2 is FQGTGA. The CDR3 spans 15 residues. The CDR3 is CASSLTLAATGELFF. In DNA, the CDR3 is TGTGCCAGCAGCTTAACCTTGGCGGCTACCGGGGAGCTGTTTTTT.

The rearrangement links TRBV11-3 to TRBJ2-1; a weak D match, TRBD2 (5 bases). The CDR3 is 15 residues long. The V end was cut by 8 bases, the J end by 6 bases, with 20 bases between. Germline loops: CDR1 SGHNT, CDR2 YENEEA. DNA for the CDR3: TGTGCCAGCTCAGCTGATCCGGGCCGGGGCAATGAGCAGTTCTTC. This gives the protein CASSADPGRGNEQFF.

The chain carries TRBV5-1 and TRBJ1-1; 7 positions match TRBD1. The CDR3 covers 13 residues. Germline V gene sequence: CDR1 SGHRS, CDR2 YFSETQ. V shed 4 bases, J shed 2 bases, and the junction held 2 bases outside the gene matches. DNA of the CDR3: TGCGCCAGCAGCCAGGGGGGAAACACTGAAGCTTTCTTT. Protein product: CASSQGGNTEAFF.

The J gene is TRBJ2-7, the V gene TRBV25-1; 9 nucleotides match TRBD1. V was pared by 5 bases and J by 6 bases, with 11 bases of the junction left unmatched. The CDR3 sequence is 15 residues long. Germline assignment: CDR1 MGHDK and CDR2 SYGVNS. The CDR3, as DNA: TGTGCCAGCAGTAACGCCGGGACAGGGCATCGCGAGCAGTACTTC. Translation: CASSNAGTGHREQYF.

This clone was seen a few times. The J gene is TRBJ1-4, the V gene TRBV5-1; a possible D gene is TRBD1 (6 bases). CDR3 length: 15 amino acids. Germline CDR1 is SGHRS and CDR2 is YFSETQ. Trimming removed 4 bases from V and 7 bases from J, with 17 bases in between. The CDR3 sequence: CASSQQTGVGEKLFF. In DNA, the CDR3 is TGCGCCAGCAGCCAGCAGACAGGTGTGGGTGAAAAACTGTTTTTT. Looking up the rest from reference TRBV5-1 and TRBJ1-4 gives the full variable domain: KAGVTQTPRYLIKTRGQQVTLSCSPISGHRSVSWYQQTPGQGLQFLFEYFSETQRNKGNFPGRFSGRQFSNSRSEMNVSTLELGDSALYLCASSQQTGVGEKLFFGSGTQLSVL.

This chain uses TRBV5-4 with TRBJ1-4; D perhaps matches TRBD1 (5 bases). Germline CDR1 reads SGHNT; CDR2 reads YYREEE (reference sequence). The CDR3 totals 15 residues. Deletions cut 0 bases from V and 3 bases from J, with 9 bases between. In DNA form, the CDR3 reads TGTGCCAGCAGCTTGGGTCAGGGCGCTAATGAAAAACTGTTTTTT. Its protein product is CASSLGQGANEKLFF.

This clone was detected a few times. CDR3 loop: CASSRQGIDTQYF. CDR3 coding DNA: TGTGCCAGCAGTCGACAGGGGATAGATACGCAGTATTTT. The V gene is TRBV6-5, the J gene TRBJ2-3, with 8 bases lining up with TRBD1. V was clipped by 5 bases and J by 5 bases; unmatched bases: 3. CDR1 and CDR2 (germline): MNHEY, SVGAGI. CDR3 length: 13 residues.

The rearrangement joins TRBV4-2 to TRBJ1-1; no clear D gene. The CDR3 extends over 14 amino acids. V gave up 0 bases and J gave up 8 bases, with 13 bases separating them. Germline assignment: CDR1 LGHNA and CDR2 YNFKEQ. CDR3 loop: CASSQDQFGFEAFF. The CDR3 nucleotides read TGTGCCAGCAGCCAAGATCAGTTTGGCTTCGAAGCTTTCTTT.

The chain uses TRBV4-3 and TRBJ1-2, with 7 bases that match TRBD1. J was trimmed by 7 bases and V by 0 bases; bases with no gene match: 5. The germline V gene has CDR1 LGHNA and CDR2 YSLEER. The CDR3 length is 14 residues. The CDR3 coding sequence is TGCGCCAGCAGCCAAGATAAGGGGGCGCTTGGCTACACCTTC. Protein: CASSQDKGALGYTF.

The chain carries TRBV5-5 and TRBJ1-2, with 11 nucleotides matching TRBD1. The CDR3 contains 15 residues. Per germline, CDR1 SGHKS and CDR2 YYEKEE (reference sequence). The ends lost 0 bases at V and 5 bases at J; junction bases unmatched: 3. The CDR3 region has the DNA TGTGCCAGCAGCTTGGGGACAGGGGGCGGGTATGGCTACACCTTC. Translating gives CASSLGTGGGYGYTF.

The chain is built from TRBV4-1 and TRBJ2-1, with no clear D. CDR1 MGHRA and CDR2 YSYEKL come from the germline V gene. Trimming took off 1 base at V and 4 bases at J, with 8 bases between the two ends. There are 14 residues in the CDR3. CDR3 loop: CASSQGELYNEQFF. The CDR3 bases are TGCGCCAGCAGCCAAGGAGAGCTATACAATGAGCAGTTCTTC.

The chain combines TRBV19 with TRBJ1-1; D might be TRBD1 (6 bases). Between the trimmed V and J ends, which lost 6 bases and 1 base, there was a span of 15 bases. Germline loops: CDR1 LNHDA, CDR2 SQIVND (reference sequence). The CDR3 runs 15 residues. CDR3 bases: TGTGCCAGTAGGCCTGGGGGACACTCGAACACTGAAGCTTTCTTT. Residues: CASRPGGHSNTEAFF. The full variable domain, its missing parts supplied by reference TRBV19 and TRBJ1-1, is DGGITQSPKYLFRKEGQNVTLSCEQNLNHDAMYWYRQDPGQGLRLIYYSQIVNDFQKGDIAEGYSVSREKKESFPLTVTSAQKNPTAFYLCASRPGGHSNTEAFFGQGTRLTVV.

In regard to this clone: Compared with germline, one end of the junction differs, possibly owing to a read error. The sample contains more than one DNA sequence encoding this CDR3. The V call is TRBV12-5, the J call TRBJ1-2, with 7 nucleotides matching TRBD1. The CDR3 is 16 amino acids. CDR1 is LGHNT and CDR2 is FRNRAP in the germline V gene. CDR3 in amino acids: CASGSGQVVDDYGYTF. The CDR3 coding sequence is TGTGCCAGTGGTTCCGGACAGGTAGTTGATGACTATGGCTACACCTTC.

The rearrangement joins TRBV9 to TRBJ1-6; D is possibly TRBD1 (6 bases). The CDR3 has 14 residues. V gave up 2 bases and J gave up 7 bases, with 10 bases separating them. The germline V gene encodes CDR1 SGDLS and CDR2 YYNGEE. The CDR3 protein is CASSVTGWNSPLHF. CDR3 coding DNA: TGTGCCAGCAGCGTCACAGGGTGGAATTCACCCCTCCACTTT.

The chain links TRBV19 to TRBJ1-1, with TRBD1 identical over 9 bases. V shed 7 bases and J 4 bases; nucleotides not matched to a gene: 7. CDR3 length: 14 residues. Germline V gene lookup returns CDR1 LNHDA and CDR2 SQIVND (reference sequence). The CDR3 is CASKGQGAGTEAFF. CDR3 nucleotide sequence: TGTGCCAGTAAGGGACAGGGTGCAGGCACTGAAGCTTTCTTT.

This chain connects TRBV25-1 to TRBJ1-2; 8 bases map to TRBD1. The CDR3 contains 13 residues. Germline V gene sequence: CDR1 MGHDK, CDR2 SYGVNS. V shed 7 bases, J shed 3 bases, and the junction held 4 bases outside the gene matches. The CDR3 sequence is CASTPGQDYGYTF. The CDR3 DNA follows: TGTGCCAGCACCCCGGGACAGGACTATGGCTACACCTTC.